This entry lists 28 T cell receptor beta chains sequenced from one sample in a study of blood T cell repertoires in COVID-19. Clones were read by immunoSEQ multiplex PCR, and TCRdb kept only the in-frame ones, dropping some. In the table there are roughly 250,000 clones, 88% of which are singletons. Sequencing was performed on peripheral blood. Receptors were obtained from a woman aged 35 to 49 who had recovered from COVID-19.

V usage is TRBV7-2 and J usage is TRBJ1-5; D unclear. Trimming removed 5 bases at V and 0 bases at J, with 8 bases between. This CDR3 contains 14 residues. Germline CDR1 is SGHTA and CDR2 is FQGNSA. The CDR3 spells CASSPRVSNQPQHF. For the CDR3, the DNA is TGTGCCAGCAGCCCTCGGGTTAGCAATCAGCCCCAGCATTTT.

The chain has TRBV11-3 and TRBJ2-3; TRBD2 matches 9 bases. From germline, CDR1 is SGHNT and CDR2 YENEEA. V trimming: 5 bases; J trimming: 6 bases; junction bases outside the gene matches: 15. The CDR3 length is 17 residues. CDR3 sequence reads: CASSPPGVAGAADTQYF. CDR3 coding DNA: TGTGCCAGCAGCCCCCCGGGGGTAGCGGGAGCCGCGGATACGCAGTATTTT.

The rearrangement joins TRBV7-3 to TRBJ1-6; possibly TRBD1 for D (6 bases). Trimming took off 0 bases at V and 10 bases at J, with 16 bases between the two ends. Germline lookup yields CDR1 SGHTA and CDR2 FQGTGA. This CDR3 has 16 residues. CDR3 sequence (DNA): TGTGCCAGCAGCTTAACGGGAGGGGGGGCTAGGTCACCCCTCCACTTT. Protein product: CASSLTGGGARSPLHF.

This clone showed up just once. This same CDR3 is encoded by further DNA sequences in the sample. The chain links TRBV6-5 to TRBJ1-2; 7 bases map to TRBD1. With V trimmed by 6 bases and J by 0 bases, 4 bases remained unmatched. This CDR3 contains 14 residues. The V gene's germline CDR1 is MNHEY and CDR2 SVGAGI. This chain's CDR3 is CASSPTGTNYGYTF. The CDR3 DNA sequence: TGTGCCAGCAGCCCGACAGGGACTAACTATGGCTACACCTTC.

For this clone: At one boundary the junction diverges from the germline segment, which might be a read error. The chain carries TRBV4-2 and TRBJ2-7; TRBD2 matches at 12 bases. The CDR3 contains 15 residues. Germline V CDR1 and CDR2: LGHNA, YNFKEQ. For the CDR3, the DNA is TGTGCCAGCAGCCAAGATTCTTCTAGCGGGAGGGCCGGGGACTTC. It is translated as CASSQDSSSGRAGDF.

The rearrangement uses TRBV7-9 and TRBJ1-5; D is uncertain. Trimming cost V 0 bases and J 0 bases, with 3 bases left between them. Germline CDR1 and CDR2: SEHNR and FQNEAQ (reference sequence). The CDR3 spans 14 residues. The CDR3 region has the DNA TGTGCCAGCAGCTTAGCCTCTAGCAATCAGCCCCAGCATTTT. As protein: CASSLASSNQPQHF.

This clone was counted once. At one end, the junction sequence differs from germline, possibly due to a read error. The CDR3 protein is CASRPQGRSYGHTF. CDR3 DNA sequence: TGTGCCAGCAGACCCCAGGGGCGAAGCTATGGCCACACCTTC. The V call is TRBV27, the J call TRBJ1-2, with D maybe TRBD1 (6 bases). Germline CDR1 MNHEY, CDR2 SMNVEV (reference sequence). The CDR3 runs 14 residues.

The CDR3 sequence is CASSFPGGKGYTF. Here the CDR3 DNA reads TGTGCCAGCAGTTTCCCAGGGGGCAAGGGCTACACCTTC. The chain joins TRBV28 to TRBJ1-2; 8 bases agree with TRBD1. V trimming: 3 bases; J trimming: 8 bases; junction bases outside the gene matches: 5. This CDR3 region has 13 residues. Germline loops: CDR1 MDHEN, CDR2 SYDVKM.

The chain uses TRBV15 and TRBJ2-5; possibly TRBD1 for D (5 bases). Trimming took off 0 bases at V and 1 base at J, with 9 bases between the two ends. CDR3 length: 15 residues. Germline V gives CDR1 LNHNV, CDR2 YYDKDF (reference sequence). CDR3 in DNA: TGTGCCACCAGCAGAGATAGGGGATCCCAAGAGACCCAGTACTTC. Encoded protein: CATSRDRGSQETQYF.

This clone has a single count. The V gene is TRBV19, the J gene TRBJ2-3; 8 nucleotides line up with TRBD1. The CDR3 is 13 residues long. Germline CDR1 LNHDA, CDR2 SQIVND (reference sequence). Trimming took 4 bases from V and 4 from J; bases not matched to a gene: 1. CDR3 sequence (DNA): TGTGCCAGTAGTAGACAGGGGCCAGATACGCAGTATTTT. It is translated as CASSRQGPDTQYF.

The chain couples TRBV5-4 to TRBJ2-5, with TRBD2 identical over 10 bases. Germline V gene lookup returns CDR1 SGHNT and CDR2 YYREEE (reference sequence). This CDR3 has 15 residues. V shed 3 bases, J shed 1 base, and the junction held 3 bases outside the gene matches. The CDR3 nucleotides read TGTGCCAGCAGCTCGAAGCGGGAGGGCCAAGAGACCCAGTACTTC. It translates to CASSSKREGQETQYF.

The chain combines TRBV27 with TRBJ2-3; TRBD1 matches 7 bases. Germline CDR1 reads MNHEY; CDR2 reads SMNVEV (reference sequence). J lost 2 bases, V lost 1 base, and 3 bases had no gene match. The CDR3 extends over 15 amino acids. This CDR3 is CASSLYDRATDTQYF. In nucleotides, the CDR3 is TGTGCCAGCAGTTTATATGACAGGGCCACAGATACGCAGTATTTT.

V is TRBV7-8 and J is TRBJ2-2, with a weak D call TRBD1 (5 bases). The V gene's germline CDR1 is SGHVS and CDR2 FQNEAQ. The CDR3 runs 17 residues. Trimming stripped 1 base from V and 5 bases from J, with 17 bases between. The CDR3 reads CASSLGKGYAGTGELFF. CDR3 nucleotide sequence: TGTGCCAGCAGCTTAGGGAAGGGGTACGCAGGGACCGGGGAGCTGTTTTTT.

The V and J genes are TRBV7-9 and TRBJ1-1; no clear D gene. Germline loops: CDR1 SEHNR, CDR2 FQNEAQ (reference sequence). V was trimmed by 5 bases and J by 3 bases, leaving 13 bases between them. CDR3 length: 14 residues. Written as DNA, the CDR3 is TGTGCCAGCAGCCACTATTTGAAGGACACTGAAGCTTTCTTT. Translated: CASSHYLKDTEAFF.

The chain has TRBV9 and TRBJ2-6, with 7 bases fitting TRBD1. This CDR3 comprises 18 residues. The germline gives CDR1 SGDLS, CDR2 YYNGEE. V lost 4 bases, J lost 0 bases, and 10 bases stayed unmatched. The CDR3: CASSLPGGPTSGANVLTF. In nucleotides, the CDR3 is TGTGCCAGCAGCCTCCCAGGGGGACCGACCTCTGGGGCCAACGTCCTGACTTTC.

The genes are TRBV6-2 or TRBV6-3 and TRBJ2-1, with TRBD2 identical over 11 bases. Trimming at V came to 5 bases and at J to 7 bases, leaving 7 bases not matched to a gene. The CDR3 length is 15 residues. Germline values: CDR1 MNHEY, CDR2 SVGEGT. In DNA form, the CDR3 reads TGTGCCAGCAGTCCCCTAGCGGGAGGTAGGAATGAGCAGTTCTTC. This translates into CASSPLAGGRNEQFF.

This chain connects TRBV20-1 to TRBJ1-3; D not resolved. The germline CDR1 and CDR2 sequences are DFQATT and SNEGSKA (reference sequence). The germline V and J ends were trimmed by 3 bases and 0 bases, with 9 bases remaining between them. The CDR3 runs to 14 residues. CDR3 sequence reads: CSASRPVSGNTIYF. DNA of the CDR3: TGCAGTGCTAGTCGCCCAGTCTCTGGAAACACCATATATTTT.

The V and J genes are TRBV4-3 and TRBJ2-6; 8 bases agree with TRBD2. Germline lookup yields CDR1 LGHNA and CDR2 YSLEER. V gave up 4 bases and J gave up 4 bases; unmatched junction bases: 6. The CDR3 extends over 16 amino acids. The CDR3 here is CASSPGGAAGANVLTF. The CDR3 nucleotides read TGCGCCAGCAGCCCCGGGGGGGCTGCCGGGGCCAACGTCCTGACTTTC.

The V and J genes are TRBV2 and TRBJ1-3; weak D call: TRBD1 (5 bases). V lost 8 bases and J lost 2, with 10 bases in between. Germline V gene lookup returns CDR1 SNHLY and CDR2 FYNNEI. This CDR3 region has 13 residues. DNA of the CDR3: TGTGCCAGCCCCCGGACAACTGGAAACACCATATATTTT. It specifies CASPRTTGNTIYF.

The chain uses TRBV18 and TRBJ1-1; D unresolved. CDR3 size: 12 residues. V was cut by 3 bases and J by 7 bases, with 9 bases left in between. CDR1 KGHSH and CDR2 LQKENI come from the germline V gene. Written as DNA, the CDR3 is TGTGCCAGCTCACCCCGCGGGGTTGAAGCTTTCTTT. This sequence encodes CASSPRGVEAFF. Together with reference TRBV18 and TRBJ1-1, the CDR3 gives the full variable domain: NAGVMQNPRHLVRRRGQEARLRCSPMKGHSHVYWYRQLPEEGLKFMVYLQKENIIDESGMPKERFSAEFPKEGPSILRIQQVVRGDSAAYFCASSPRGVEAFFGQGTRLTVV.

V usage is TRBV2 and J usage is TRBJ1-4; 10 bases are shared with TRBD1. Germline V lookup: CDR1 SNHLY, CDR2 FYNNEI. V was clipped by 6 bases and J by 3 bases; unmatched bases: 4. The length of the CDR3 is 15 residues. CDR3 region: CASRPDRGANEKLFF. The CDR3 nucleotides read TGTGCCAGCAGACCGGACAGGGGGGCTAATGAAAAACTGTTTTTT.

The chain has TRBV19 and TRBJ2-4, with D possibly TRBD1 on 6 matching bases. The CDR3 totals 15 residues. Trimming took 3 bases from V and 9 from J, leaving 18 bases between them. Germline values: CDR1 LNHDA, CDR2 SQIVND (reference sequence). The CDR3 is CASSIGEQGLGIQYF. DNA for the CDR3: TGTGCCAGTAGTATTGGGGAGCAGGGGCTTGGCATTCAGTACTTC. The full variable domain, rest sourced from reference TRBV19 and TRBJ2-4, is DGGITQSPKYLFRKEGQNVTLSCEQNLNHDAMYWYRQDPGQGLRLIYYSQIVNDFQKGDIAEGYSVSREKKESFPLTVTSAQKNPTAFYLCASSIGEQGLGIQYFGAGTRLSVL.

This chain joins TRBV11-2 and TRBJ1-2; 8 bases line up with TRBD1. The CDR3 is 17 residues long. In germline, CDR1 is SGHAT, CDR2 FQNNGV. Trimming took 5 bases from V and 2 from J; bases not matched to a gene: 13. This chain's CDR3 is CASSTVRPTGVNYGYTF. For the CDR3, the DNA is TGTGCCAGCAGCACAGTAAGACCGACAGGGGTAAACTATGGCTACACCTTC.

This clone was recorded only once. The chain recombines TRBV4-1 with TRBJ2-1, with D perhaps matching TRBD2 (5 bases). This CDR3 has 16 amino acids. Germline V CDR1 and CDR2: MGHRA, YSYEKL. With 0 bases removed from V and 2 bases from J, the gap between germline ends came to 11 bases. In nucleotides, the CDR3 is TGCGCCAGCAGCCAAGAAGGTCGGGGAACCTACAATGAGCAGTTCTTC. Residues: CASSQEGRGTYNEQFF.

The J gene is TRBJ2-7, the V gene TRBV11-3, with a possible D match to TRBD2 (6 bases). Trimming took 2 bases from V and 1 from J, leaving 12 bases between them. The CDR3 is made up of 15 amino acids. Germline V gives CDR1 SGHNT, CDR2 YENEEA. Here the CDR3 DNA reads TGTGCCAGCAGCTTACGGGACTCCGCATCCTACGAGCAGTACTTC. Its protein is CASSLRDSASYEQYF.

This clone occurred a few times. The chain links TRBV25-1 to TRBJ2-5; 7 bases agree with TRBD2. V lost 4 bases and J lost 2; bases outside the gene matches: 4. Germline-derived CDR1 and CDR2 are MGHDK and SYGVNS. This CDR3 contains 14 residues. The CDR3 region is CASSARDYQETQYF. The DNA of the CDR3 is TGTGCCAGCAGTGCCCGGGACTATCAAGAGACCCAGTACTTC.

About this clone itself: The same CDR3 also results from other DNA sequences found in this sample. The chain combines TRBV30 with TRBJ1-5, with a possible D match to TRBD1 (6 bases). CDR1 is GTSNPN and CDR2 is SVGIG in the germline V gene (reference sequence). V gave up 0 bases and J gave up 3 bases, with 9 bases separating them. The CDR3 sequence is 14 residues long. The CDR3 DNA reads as TGTGCCTGGAGTGTGGGGGCCCCCAATCAGCCCCAGCATTTT. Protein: CAWSVGAPNQPQHF. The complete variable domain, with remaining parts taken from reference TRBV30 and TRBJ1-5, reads SQTIHQWPATLVQPVGSPLSLECTVEGTSNPNLYWYRQAAGRGLQLLFYSVGIGQISSEVPQNLSASRPQDRQFILSSKKLLLSDSGFYLCAWSVGAPNQPQHFGDGTRLSIL.

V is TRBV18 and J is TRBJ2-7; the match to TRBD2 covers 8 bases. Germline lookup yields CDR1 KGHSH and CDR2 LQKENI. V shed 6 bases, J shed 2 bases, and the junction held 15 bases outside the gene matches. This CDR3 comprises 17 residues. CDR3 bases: TGTGCCAGCTCGCCCCCAGGGGCGGGAGGCCCCCCCTACGAGCAGTACTTC. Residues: CASSPPGAGGPPYEQYF.